This T cell receptor beta chain was sequenced in a study of blood T cell repertoires in COVID-19. Assay used: immunoSEQ multiplex PCR; TCRdb lists only in-frame clones, some missing. The table lists 100,000 or so clones, roughly 92% of them singletons. The sequenced material came from peripheral blood. This TCR derives from a man over 45 with active COVID-19.

CDR3 coding DNA: TGTGCCAGCAGACCGACTAGCAACTACAACAATGAGCAGTTCTTC. Translated: CASRPTSNYNNEQFF. The rearrangement uses TRBV5-4 and TRBJ2-1; 7 positions match TRBD2. Trimming removed 5 bases from V and 5 bases from J; junction bases left unmatched: 10. The CDR3 loop spans 15 amino acids. Germline V gene data show CDR1 as SGHNT and CDR2 as YYREEE (reference sequence).